Detailed here is one T cell receptor beta chain. Antigen unknown. V was cut by 2 bases and J by 5 bases, with 13 bases left in between. The CDR3 extends over 15 amino acids. CDR1 is MDHEN, CDR2 SYDVKM, per germline. The use of a sample-barcoded 5' primer and a J-beta primer mix characterized a second PCR of about 7 to 12 cycles. MiXCR was run by TCRdb on the 5' RACE reads, yielding one entry per CDR3 protein. Of about 680,000 distinct CDR3 sequences detected, roughly 50% appear once; the ten largest clones hold under 35%. The sample originates from a study of blood T cells in healthy people across ages. Study outcomes and limitations: Those diversity estimates obtained from one million T cells were thought to be underestimates.

The draw of peripheral blood yielded ten milliliters from each donor. This clonotype originated in a woman aged 55-69 years in good health. The rearrangement uses TRBV28 and TRBJ1-5; TRBD1 might be the D (6 bases). Sequencing was performed on blood. The CDR3 spells CASSLASRGDQPQHF. In DNA, the CDR3 is TGTGCCAGCAGTTTAGCTTCCAGGGGTGATCAGCCCCAGCATTTT.